This entry lists 12 T cell receptor beta chains sequenced from one sample in a study of pediatric ulcerative colitis. The table came from immunoSEQ multiplex PCR; TCRdb's copy has only in-frame clones and leaves some out. The top ten hold approximately 0.74% of the sample, which has about 36,000 clones, approximately 73% seen once. During colonoscopy, one to two rectal pinch biopsies were collected. The specimen sequenced was gut tissue. The receptors originated from a boy between 10 and 17 years old with moderate ulcerative colitis.

This sequence joins TRBV5-6 and TRBJ1-1; D uncertain. Germline lookup yields CDR1 SGHDT and CDR2 YYEEEE. V lost 1 base and J lost 1, with 14 bases in between. The CDR3 covers 16 residues. CDR3 bases: TGTGCCAGCAGCTTGTTCGGCGCGGCATCGAACACTGAAGCTTTCTTT. Amino acids: CASSLFGAASNTEAFF. The full variable domain, with the rest looked up from reference TRBV5-6 and TRBJ1-1, is DAGVTQSPTHLIKTRGQQVTLRCSPKSGHDTVSWYQQALGQGPQFIFQYYEEEERQRGNFPDRFSGHQFPNYSSELNVNALLLGDSALYLCASSLFGAASNTEAFFGQGTRLTVV.

This clone has just a few counts. The chain links TRBV7-6 to TRBJ1-5; D is possibly TRBD1 (6 bases). The germline CDR1 and CDR2 sequences are SGHVS and FNYEAQ. The germline V and J ends were trimmed by 5 bases and 5 bases, with 19 bases remaining between them. The CDR3 sequence is 16 residues long. The CDR3 spells CASSPGATVKDQPQHF. As DNA, the CDR3 is TGTGCCAGCAGCCCAGGGGCCACCGTGAAGGATCAGCCCCAGCATTTT.

This rearrangement joins TRBV5-8 to TRBJ2-7; D not certain. V was trimmed by 0 bases and J by 4 bases, leaving 5 bases between them. The CDR3 has 12 amino acids. The V gene's germline CDR1 is SGHTS and CDR2 YDEGEE. The CDR3 DNA follows: TGTGCCAGCAGCTTGGAAGGGTACGAGCAGTACTTC. Translation: CASSLEGYEQYF.

J is TRBJ2-1 and V is TRBV2; 16 nucleotides agree with TRBD2. This CDR3 comprises 18 residues. Germline V gene sequence: CDR1 SNHLY, CDR2 FYNNEI. Unmatched junction bases numbered 7, after V lost 6 bases and J lost 2 bases. The CDR3 DNA follows: TGTGCCAGCAGGAACCTGGGGACTAGCGGGAGGGCCTACAATGAGCAGTTCTTC. Protein product: CASRNLGTSGRAYNEQFF.

V gene TRBV27 combines with J gene TRBJ1-4, with D possibly matching TRBD1 (5 bases). Per the germline V gene, CDR1 is MNHEY and CDR2 is SMNVEV (reference sequence). The V and J ends lost 3 bases and 0 bases respectively, with 8 bases between them. There are 15 residues in the CDR3. CDR3 amino acids: CASSLLGATNEKLFF. The CDR3 DNA follows: TGTGCCAGCAGTTTGCTGGGGGCAACTAATGAAAAACTGTTTTTT.

A remark on this clone: The junction shows a germline mismatch at one end, possibly a read error. The sample has other DNA sequences that encode this CDR3 too. The rearrangement uses TRBV30 and TRBJ2-2; TRBD2 matches 10 bases. This CDR3 region has 18 residues. Germline V gene data show CDR1 as GTSNPN and CDR2 as SVGIG (reference sequence). The CDR3 sequence is CACPRLAGSLANTGELFF. CDR3 nucleotides: TGTGCCTGCCCAAGACTAGCGGGCAGCCTCGCGAACACCGGGGAGTTGTTTTTT.

The V and J genes are TRBV14 and TRBJ1-4; TRBD1 agrees at 9 bases. V lost 4 bases, J lost 7 bases, and 7 bases stayed unmatched. Germline loops: CDR1 SGHDN, CDR2 FVKESK. This CDR3 comprises 15 residues. CDR3 DNA: TGTGCCAGCAGCCCCTCAGGACAGGGGTTTGAAAAACTGTTTTTT. Amino acids: CASSPSGQGFEKLFF.

The chain joins TRBV6-5 to TRBJ1-1; 9 nucleotides agree with TRBD1. This CDR3 is built from 14 residues. Germline assignment: CDR1 MNHEY and CDR2 SVGAGI. V lost 2 bases and J lost 3; bases outside the gene matches: 1. CDR3 coding DNA: TGTGCCAGCAGTTACGGACAGGGGCACACTGAAGCTTTCTTT. It translates to CASSYGQGHTEAFF.

The gene calls are TRBV18 and TRBJ1-1; D is unresolved. Germline lookup yields CDR1 KGHSH and CDR2 LQKENI. The CDR3 has 13 residues. V lost 0 bases and J 2 bases, leaving 4 bases between the germline ends. CDR3: CASSPPINTEAFF. In nucleotides, the CDR3 is TGTGCCAGCTCACCACCAATTAACACTGAAGCTTTCTTT.

The chain has TRBV29-1 and TRBJ2-2, with D perhaps matching TRBD1 (5 bases). V dropped 4 bases and J dropped 0 bases, with 9 bases sitting between them. CDR1 and CDR2 from the germline V gene are SQVTM and ANQGSEA. There are 14 residues in the CDR3. In DNA form, the CDR3 reads TGCAGCGTTGGATGGGGCTCGAACACCGGGGAGCTGTTTTTT. Protein product: CSVGWGSNTGELFF.

The chain combines TRBV7-9 with TRBJ2-3; D uncertain. Trimming removed 1 base at V and 1 base at J, with 15 bases between. CDR1 SEHNR and CDR2 FQNEAQ come from the germline V gene (reference sequence). The length of the CDR3 is 17 residues. This CDR3 is CASSLGWGPERTDTQYF. The CDR3 DNA sequence: TGTGCCAGCAGCTTAGGCTGGGGTCCTGAACGCACAGATACGCAGTATTTT.

The rearrangement uses TRBV27 and TRBJ2-1; no clear D gene. The germline V and J ends were trimmed by 3 bases and 7 bases, with 7 bases remaining between them. CDR1 is MNHEY, CDR2 SMNVEV, per germline (reference sequence). This CDR3 has 12 residues. CDR3 sequence reads: CASSFSGNEQFF. The CDR3 region has the DNA TGTGCCAGCAGTTTCTCTGGGAATGAGCAGTTCTTC.